Shown below are 22 T cell receptor beta chains from a single sample sequenced in a study of blood T cell repertoires in COVID-19 (dated by TCRdb to 2018 to 2021). Library construction relied on the immunoSEQ multiplex PCR assay. TCRdb holds this immuneACCESS table with in-frame rearrangements only. Some clones are missing; in checked studies, unresolved V genes explain under half, and the rest has no known cause. The sample data list 210,000 or so clones, and roughly 86% of these were observed just once. About 8% of the sample belongs to the ten largest clones. The specimen sequenced was peripheral blood. The receptors derive from a woman between 50 and 59 years old with active or convalescent COVID-19.

This rearrangement joins TRBV9 to TRBJ1-6; the match to TRBD1 covers 9 bases. The CDR3 length is 17 residues. The J segment lost 7 bases and the V segment lost 3 bases, leaving 11 bases of the junction unmatched. Germline-derived CDR1 and CDR2 are SGDLS and YYNGEE. Here the CDR3 DNA reads TGTGCCAGCAGCGCTTTGGGACACAGGGGGCCAAATTCACCCCTCCACTTT. Its protein product is CASSALGHRGPNSPLHF.

This chain joins TRBV19 and TRBJ2-1, with TRBD2 as a possible D gene (6 bases). The V gene lost 1 base and the J gene lost 9 bases, with 10 bases spanning the gap. Germline V gene sequence: CDR1 LNHDA, CDR2 SQIVND (reference sequence). The CDR3 length is 13 residues. The CDR3 DNA is TGTGCCAGTAGTATAGCGGAGGGGCTTGAGCAGTTCTTC. Amino acids: CASSIAEGLEQFF.

The chain has TRBV6-5 and TRBJ1-4; 8 positions agree with TRBD1. The CDR3 runs to 14 residues. Trimming took 7 bases from V and 3 from J; bases not matched to a gene: 4. Germline V gene lookup returns CDR1 MNHEY and CDR2 SVGAGI. The CDR3 sequence is CASTSGGSNEKLFF. The CDR3, as DNA: TGTGCCAGCACCTCAGGGGGCTCTAATGAAAAACTGTTTTTT.

The chain uses TRBV10-1 and TRBJ2-1; 11 bases map to TRBD2. CDR3 size: 13 residues. CDR1 and CDR2 (germline): WNHNN, SYGVQD (reference sequence). Germline trimming cut 4 bases from V and 10 bases from J; bases unmatched to any gene: 3. CDR3 sequence (DNA): TGCGCCAGCAGTGGGGGACTAGCGGAAGAGCAGTTCTTC. It yields the protein CASSGGLAEEQFF.

V gene TRBV5-6 combines with J gene TRBJ1-5; D gene uncertain. There are 15 residues in the CDR3. The germline V gene has CDR1 SGHDT and CDR2 YYEEEE. The V end was cut by 0 bases, the J end by 3 bases, with 10 bases between. The CDR3 spells CASSLGAGDNQPQHF. Written as DNA, the CDR3 is TGTGCCAGCAGCTTGGGGGCGGGAGACAATCAGCCCCAGCATTTT.

The chain uses TRBV5-1 and TRBJ2-4, with D perhaps matching TRBD2 (6 bases). Germline V gives CDR1 SGHRS, CDR2 YFSETQ. This CDR3 has 14 residues. The V gene lost 3 bases and the J gene lost 4 bases, with 11 bases spanning the gap. This chain's CDR3 is CASSSSGTKNIQYF. The CDR3 nucleotides are TGCGCCAGCAGCTCGTCCGGGACTAAAAACATTCAGTACTTC. Complete variable domain (other parts from reference TRBV5-1 and TRBJ2-4): KAGVTQTPRYLIKTRGQQVTLSCSPISGHRSVSWYQQTPGQGLQFLFEYFSETQRNKGNFPGRFSGRQFSNSRSEMNVSTLELGDSALYLCASSSSGTKNIQYFGAGTRLSVL.

The chain couples TRBV9 to TRBJ2-1; 7 nucleotides align to TRBD2. CDR1 SGDLS and CDR2 YYNGEE come from the germline V gene. V shed 2 bases and J 6 bases; nucleotides not matched to a gene: 8. This CDR3 spans 15 amino acids. The CDR3 loop is CASSVGAGISNEQFF. For the CDR3, the DNA is TGTGCCAGCAGCGTGGGAGCGGGGATATCCAATGAGCAGTTCTTC.

The chain joins TRBV6-5 to TRBJ1-3; tentative D call: TRBD1 (6 bases). The CDR3 extends over 15 amino acids. Germline V gene sequence: CDR1 MNHEY, CDR2 SVGAGI. With 7 bases removed from V and 4 bases from J, the gap between germline ends came to 17 bases. CDR3 sequence reads: CASIQGTGTGNTIYF. The CDR3, as DNA: TGTGCCAGCATCCAGGGTACAGGGACAGGAAACACCATATATTTT.

This clone occurred once. J is TRBJ1-5 and V is TRBV2; D is uncertain. CDR3 length equals 15 residues. Trimming took off 3 bases at V and 1 base at J, with 10 bases between the two ends. From germline, CDR1 is SNHLY and CDR2 FYNNEI. The CDR3 here is CASSDRLQSNQPQHF. The CDR3 nucleotides read TGTGCCAGCAGTGACCGACTGCAGAGCAATCAGCCCCAGCATTTT. Looking up the rest from reference TRBV2 and TRBJ1-5 gives the full variable domain: EPEVTQTPSHQVTQMGQEVILRCVPISNHLYFYWYRQILGQKVEFLVSFYNNEISEKSEIFDDQFSVERPDGSNFTLKIRSTKLEDSAMYFCASSDRLQSNQPQHFGDGTRLSIL.

The chain combines TRBV10-2 with TRBJ2-1; 8 bases are a match to TRBD2. The germline gives CDR1 WSHSY, CDR2 SAAADI. V shed 7 bases and J 14 bases; nucleotides not matched to a gene: 10. This CDR3 has 12 residues. The CDR3 coding sequence is TGCGCCAGCAAAGCGGGGGCTACGGAGGAGTTCTTC. Amino acids: CASKAGATEEFF.

V is TRBV10-3 and J is TRBJ2-2; 9 bases match TRBD2. The CDR3 spans 15 residues. Looked up from germline, CDR1 is ENHRY and CDR2 is SYGVKD. Losses at the gene ends were 6 bases for V and 3 bases for J; bases not matched to a gene: 5. The CDR3 loop reads CAIRGGGAYTGELFF. The CDR3 bases are TGTGCCATCAGAGGCGGGGGGGCATACACCGGGGAGCTGTTTTTT.

The chain has TRBV6-5 and TRBJ2-7, with D tentatively TRBD1 (6 bases). Germline values: CDR1 MNHEY, CDR2 SVGAGI. The germline V and J ends were trimmed by 5 bases and 3 bases, with 14 bases remaining between them. This CDR3 spans 14 amino acids. The DNA for the CDR3 is TGTGCCAGCAGTCCGGTACGGACAGTCTACGAGCAGTACTTC. This translates into CASSPVRTVYEQYF.

The chain joins TRBV9 to TRBJ1-1, with D unclear. CDR3 length: 14 amino acids. V was pared by 4 bases and J by 11 bases, with 21 bases between. Germline values: CDR1 SGDLS, CDR2 YYNGEE. CDR3 residues: CASSPLAASSGAFF. The CDR3 nucleotides read TGTGCCAGCAGCCCACTCGCGGCATCCTCGGGGGCTTTCTTT.

The rearrangement links TRBV7-9 to TRBJ1-6; 8 bases line up with TRBD1. The V segment lost 5 bases and the J segment 10 bases; nucleotides outside the gene matches: 13. Germline V lookup: CDR1 SEHNR, CDR2 FQNEAQ (reference sequence). The CDR3 sequence is 16 residues long. This CDR3 reads CASSGRRRGLGSPLHF. The DNA of the CDR3 is TGTGCCAGCAGCGGACGACGCAGGGGGCTCGGGTCACCCCTCCACTTT.

DNA of the CDR3: TGCGCCAGCAGCTTAGAGGGAGTCACCGGGGAGCTGTTTTTT. Translating gives CASSLEGVTGELFF. The rearrangement links TRBV5-1 to TRBJ2-2; D possibly corresponds to TRBD2 (5 bases). CDR1 and CDR2 from the germline V gene are SGHRS and YFSETQ. This CDR3 contains 14 residues. Trimming pared 2 bases from V and 4 bases from J, leaving 9 bases between. The full variable domain, in which reference TRBV5-1 and TRBJ2-2 provide the parts outside the CDR3, is KAGVTQTPRYLIKTRGQQVTLSCSPISGHRSVSWYQQTPGQGLQFLFEYFSETQRNKGNFPGRFSGRQFSNSRSEMNVSTLELGDSALYLCASSLEGVTGELFFGEGSRLTVL.

This chain uses TRBV7-9 with TRBJ1-1; 7 bases are a match to TRBD1. Germline CDR1 reads SEHNR; CDR2 reads FQNEAQ (reference sequence). The CDR3 consists of 14 residues. Trimming removed 8 bases from V and 1 base from J; junction bases left unmatched: 7. CDR3 in DNA: TGTGCCAGCGACCCGGGACAGCGGAACACTGAAGCTTTCTTT. It translates to CASDPGQRNTEAFF. Supplemented by reference TRBV7-9 and TRBJ1-1, the full variable domain reads DTGVSQNPRHKITKRGQNVTFRCDPISEHNRLYWYRQTLGQGPEFLTYFQNEAQLEKSRLLSDRFSAERPKGSFSTLEIQRTEQGDSAMYLCASDPGQRNTEAFFGQGTRLTVV.

The chain has TRBV2 and TRBJ2-2; the D gene is possibly TRBD2 (5 bases). V lost 6 bases to trimming and J lost 4 bases, with 9 bases between them. Germline CDR1 reads SNHLY; CDR2 reads FYNNEI. There are 13 residues in the CDR3. The CDR3 region has the DNA TGTGCCAGCAGCGGGGTGATCACCGGGGAGCTGTTTTTT. Its translation is CASSGVITGELFF.

The chain joins TRBV27 to TRBJ2-1, with TRBD2 identical over 7 bases. The V and J ends lost 2 bases and 4 bases, in that order; junction bases with no gene match: 8. The CDR3 loop spans 16 amino acids. The germline gives CDR1 MNHEY, CDR2 SMNVEV (reference sequence). Written as DNA, the CDR3 is TGTGCCAGCAGTTTAAGTCGTCTAGCGGATTACAATGAGCAGTTCTTC. It specifies CASSLSRLADYNEQFF.

The chain couples TRBV27 to TRBJ1-4; 7 bases are shared with TRBD1. The CDR3 runs to 13 residues. Germline trimming cut 5 bases from V and 7 bases from J; bases unmatched to any gene: 4. CDR1 and CDR2 (germline): MNHEY, SMNVEV (reference sequence). CDR3 sequence: CASSKRTGEKLFF. The CDR3 nucleotides read TGTGCCAGCAGTAAACGGACAGGTGAAAAACTGTTTTTT. The variable domain in full, with the rest retrieved from reference TRBV27 and TRBJ1-4, is EAQVTQNPRYLITVTGKKLTVTCSQNMNHEYMSWYRQDPGLGLRQIYYSMNVEVTDKGDVPEGYKVSRKEKRNFPLILESPSPNQTSLYFCASSKRTGEKLFFGSGTQLSVL.

The chain is built from TRBV28 and TRBJ2-7, with 7 nucleotides matching TRBD2. V lost 5 bases to trimming and J lost 3 bases; unmatched junction nucleotides: 4. There are 13 residues in the CDR3. Germline V gene data show CDR1 as MDHEN and CDR2 as SYDVKM. Here the CDR3 reads CASSLSGRYEQYF. The CDR3 coding sequence is TGTGCCAGCAGTCTTAGCGGGCGCTACGAGCAGTACTTC.

The chain joins TRBV10-2 to TRBJ2-2, with a tentative D call TRBD2 (6 bases). The CDR3 spans 12 residues. Germline V gives CDR1 WSHSY, CDR2 SAAADI. The V and J ends lost 10 bases and 4 bases respectively, with 10 bases between them. CDR3 sequence (DNA): TGCGCCACCGGGCGGGGCACCGGGGAGCTGTTTTTT. It is translated as CATGRGTGELFF.

This clone was found a few times. The chain couples TRBV15 to TRBJ2-3; 8 positions match TRBD1. The CDR3 loop spans 14 amino acids. CDR1 and CDR2 (germline): LNHNV, YYDKDF (reference sequence). V shed 3 bases and J 7 bases; nucleotides not matched to a gene: 6. CDR3 DNA: TGTGCCACCAGCAGCCGGACAGGGCCTTATACGCAGTATTTT. Translating it yields CATSSRTGPYTQYF.